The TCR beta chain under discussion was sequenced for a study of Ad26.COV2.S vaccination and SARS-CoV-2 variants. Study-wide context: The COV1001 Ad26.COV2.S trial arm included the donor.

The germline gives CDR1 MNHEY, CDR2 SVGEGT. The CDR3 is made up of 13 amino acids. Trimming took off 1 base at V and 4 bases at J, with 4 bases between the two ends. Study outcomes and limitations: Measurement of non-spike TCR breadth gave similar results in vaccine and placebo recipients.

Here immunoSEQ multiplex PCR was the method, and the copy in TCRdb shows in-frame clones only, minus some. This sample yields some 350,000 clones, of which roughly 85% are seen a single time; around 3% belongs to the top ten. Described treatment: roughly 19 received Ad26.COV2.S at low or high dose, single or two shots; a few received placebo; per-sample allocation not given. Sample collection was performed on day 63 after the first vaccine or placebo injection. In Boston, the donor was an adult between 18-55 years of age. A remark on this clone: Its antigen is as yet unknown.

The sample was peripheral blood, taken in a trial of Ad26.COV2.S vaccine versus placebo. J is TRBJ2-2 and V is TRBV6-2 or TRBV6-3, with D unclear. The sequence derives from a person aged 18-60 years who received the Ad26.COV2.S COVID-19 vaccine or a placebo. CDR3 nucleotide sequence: TGTGCCAGCAGTTACTTGGGCACCGGGGAGCTGTTTTTT. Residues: CASSYLGTGELFF.